These T cell receptor beta chains were read from a single sample in a study of T cell responses to AZD1222 COVID-19 vaccine. The method was immunoSEQ multiplex PCR; TCRdb's version includes in-frame clones alone and lacks a portion of them. This table has some 180,000 clones, 80% to 95% appearing once. Sample: peripheral blood, taken 28 days after the second AZD1222 dose. Receptor source: an adult who received the AZD1222 COVID-19 vaccine. Each CDR3 is given with its conserved first and last residue. The D gene is left open where the match is weak. Size is stated for part of the rows, as once, few or many counts, or as a class when the clone is expanded.

j_call: TRBJ1-5; v_call: TRBV27; d_call: TRBD1; clone_size: -; cdr3_aa: CASSTGTANNQPQHF; cdr3_nt: TGTGCCAGCAGTACTGGGACAGCTAATAATCAGCCCCAGCATTTT
j_call: TRBJ2-2; v_call: TRBV5-8; d_call: -; clone_size: -; cdr3_aa: CASSLAVLGPGELFF; cdr3_nt: TGTGCCAGCAGCTTGGCGGTACTAGGCCCCGGGGAGCTGTTTTTT
j_call: TRBJ2-5; v_call: TRBV7-3; d_call: -; clone_size: -; cdr3_aa: CASSFPRVRETQYF; cdr3_nt: TGTGCCAGCAGCTTTCCCAGGGTTCGAGAGACCCAGTACTTC
j_call: TRBJ1-1; v_call: TRBV25-1; d_call: TRBD1; clone_size: -; cdr3_aa: CASRTGTGGLNTEAFF; cdr3_nt: TGTGCCAGCAGGACCGGGACAGGGGGGCTGAACACTGAAGCTTTCTTT
j_call: TRBJ2-1; v_call: TRBV3-1/TRBV3-2; d_call: -; clone_size: -; cdr3_aa: CASSQAYGANPGGEQFF; cdr3_nt: TGTGCCAGCAGCCAAGCCTACGGGGCTAACCCGGGTGGGGAGCAGTTCTTC
j_call: TRBJ1-2; v_call: TRBV6-6; d_call: -; clone_size: -; cdr3_aa: CASSFRDPNYGYTF; cdr3_nt: TGTGCCAGCAGTTTCAGGGACCCCAACTATGGCTACACCTTC
j_call: TRBJ2-2; v_call: TRBV2; d_call: -; clone_size: -; cdr3_aa: CASSEARITMTGELFF; cdr3_nt: TGTGCCAGCAGTGAAGCCAGGATTACAATGACCGGGGAGCTGTTTTTT
j_call: TRBJ2-2; v_call: TRBV7-2; d_call: -; clone_size: -; cdr3_aa: CASSLAGRGGELFF; cdr3_nt: TGTGCCAGCAGCTTAGCCGGGCGGGGTGGGGAGCTGTTTTTT
j_call: TRBJ1-5; v_call: TRBV20-1; d_call: TRBD1; clone_size: once; cdr3_aa: CSASPRPGQGVYSNQPQHF; cdr3_nt: TGCAGTGCTAGTCCCCGCCCGGGACAGGGGGTATATTCCAATCAGCCCCAGCATTTT
j_call: TRBJ2-3; v_call: TRBV11-2; d_call: -; clone_size: -; cdr3_aa: CASSPLGPDTQYF; cdr3_nt: TGTGCCAGCAGCCCCCTCGGGCCGGATACGCAGTATTTT
j_call: TRBJ2-5; v_call: TRBV28; d_call: TRBD1; clone_size: once; cdr3_aa: CASRTGSGTQYF; cdr3_nt: TGTGCCAGCAGGACAGGGTCGGGGACCCAGTACTTC
j_call: TRBJ2-3; v_call: TRBV5-1; d_call: -; clone_size: -; cdr3_aa: CASSVGGQSTDTQYF; cdr3_nt: TGCGCCAGCAGCGTGGGCGGGCAGAGCACAGATACGCAGTATTTT
j_call: TRBJ1-5; v_call: TRBV21-1; d_call: -; clone_size: -; cdr3_aa: CASSKGRGGNQPQHF; cdr3_nt: TGTGCCAGCAGCAAAGGCAGGGGGGGAAATCAGCCCCAGCATTTT
j_call: TRBJ2-2; v_call: TRBV3-1/TRBV3-2; d_call: -; clone_size: -; cdr3_aa: CASSQVRVMGAGELFF; cdr3_nt: TGTGCCAGCAGCCAAGTCCGGGTCATGGGGGCCGGGGAGCTGTTTTTT
j_call: TRBJ1-4; v_call: TRBV2; d_call: TRBD1; clone_size: -; cdr3_aa: CASSATGYEKLFF; cdr3_nt: TGTGCCAGCAGTGCGACAGGGTATGAAAAACTGTTTTTT
j_call: TRBJ2-7; v_call: TRBV19; d_call: TRBD1; clone_size: -; cdr3_aa: CASTQGGQGSYEQYF; cdr3_nt: TGTGCCAGTACCCAGGGTGGACAGGGGTCCTACGAGCAGTACTTC
j_call: TRBJ2-7; v_call: TRBV3-1/TRBV3-2; d_call: TRBD2; clone_size: -; cdr3_aa: CASSHQASGYEQYF; cdr3_nt: TGTGCCAGCAGCCACCAGGCTAGCGGGTATGAGCAGTACTTC
j_call: TRBJ2-7; v_call: TRBV12-3/TRBV12-4; d_call: TRBD1; clone_size: -; cdr3_aa: CASSSGQSKYF; cdr3_nt: TGTGCCAGCAGTTCGGGACAGTCTAAGTACTTC
j_call: TRBJ1-6; v_call: TRBV2; d_call: -; clone_size: -; cdr3_aa: CASSGRGGGLNNSPLHF; cdr3_nt: TGTGCCAGCAGCGGCCGAGGGGGGGGACTTAATAATTCACCCCTCCACTTT
j_call: TRBJ2-7; v_call: TRBV3-1/TRBV3-2; d_call: -; clone_size: -; cdr3_aa: CASSPRLGAGSFSYEQYF; cdr3_nt: TGTGCCAGCAGCCCAAGGCTGGGGGCGGGGTCTTTCTCCTACGAGCAGTACTTC
j_call: TRBJ1-1; v_call: TRBV27; d_call: -; clone_size: -; cdr3_aa: CASSSLQNTEAFF; cdr3_nt: TGTGCCAGCAGTTCGCTGCAGAACACTGAAGCTTTCTTT
j_call: TRBJ2-3; v_call: TRBV4-1; d_call: -; clone_size: -; cdr3_aa: CASSQLNMVADTQYF; cdr3_nt: TGCGCCAGCAGCCAACTCAACATGGTCGCAGATACGCAGTATTTT
j_call: TRBJ2-5; v_call: TRBV19; d_call: TRBD2; clone_size: -; cdr3_aa: CASSVTSGGGETQYF; cdr3_nt: TGTGCCAGTAGCGTGACTAGCGGGGGGGGAGAGACCCAGTACTTC
j_call: TRBJ2-7; v_call: TRBV5-4; d_call: TRBD1; clone_size: -; cdr3_aa: CASSNPGTGVYEQYF; cdr3_nt: TGTGCCAGCAGCAACCCCGGGACAGGGGTCTACGAGCAGTACTTC
j_call: TRBJ2-5; v_call: TRBV11-2; d_call: -; clone_size: -; cdr3_aa: CASSPSTGSQRQYF; cdr3_nt: TGTGCCAGCAGCCCTAGCACCGGATCGCAGCGGCAGTACTTC
j_call: TRBJ1-6; v_call: TRBV6-5; d_call: -; clone_size: -; cdr3_aa: CASSTDPVNSPLHF; cdr3_nt: TGTGCCAGCAGTACCGACCCCGTCAATTCACCCCTCCACTTT
j_call: TRBJ1-5; v_call: TRBV6-2/TRBV6-3; d_call: -; clone_size: -; cdr3_aa: CASSTPGAGVGNQPQHF; cdr3_nt: TGTGCCAGCAGTACCCCCGGGGCAGGGGTGGGCAATCAGCCCCAGCATTTT
j_call: TRBJ2-2; v_call: TRBV6-2/TRBV6-3; d_call: -; clone_size: -; cdr3_aa: CASSLRSVAGIWELFF; cdr3_nt: TGTGCCAGCAGTTTACGGAGTGTGGCGGGAATCTGGGAGCTGTTTTTT
j_call: TRBJ1-2; v_call: TRBV5-4; d_call: -; clone_size: once; cdr3_aa: CASSLLSERGYTF; cdr3_nt: TGTGCCAGCAGCCTCTTATCGGAGAGGGGATACACCTTC